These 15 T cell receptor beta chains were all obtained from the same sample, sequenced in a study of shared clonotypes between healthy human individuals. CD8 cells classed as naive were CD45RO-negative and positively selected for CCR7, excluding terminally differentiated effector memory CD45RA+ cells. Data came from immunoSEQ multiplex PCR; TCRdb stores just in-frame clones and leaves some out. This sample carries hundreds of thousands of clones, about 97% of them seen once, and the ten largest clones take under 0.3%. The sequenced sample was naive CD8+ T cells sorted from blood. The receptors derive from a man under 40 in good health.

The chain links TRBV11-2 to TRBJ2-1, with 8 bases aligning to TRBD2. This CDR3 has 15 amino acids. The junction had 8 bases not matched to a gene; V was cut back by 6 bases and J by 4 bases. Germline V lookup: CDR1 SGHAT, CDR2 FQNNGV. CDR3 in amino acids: CASRQSGSVYNEQFF. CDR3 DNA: TGTGCCAGCAGGCAAAGCGGGAGTGTTTACAATGAGCAGTTCTTC.

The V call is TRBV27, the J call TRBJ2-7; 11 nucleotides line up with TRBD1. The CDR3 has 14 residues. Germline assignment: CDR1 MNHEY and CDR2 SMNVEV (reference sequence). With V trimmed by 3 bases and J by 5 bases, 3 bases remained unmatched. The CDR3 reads CASSFGQGANEQYF. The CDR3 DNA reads TGTGCCAGCAGTTTCGGACAGGGGGCCAACGAGCAGTACTTC.

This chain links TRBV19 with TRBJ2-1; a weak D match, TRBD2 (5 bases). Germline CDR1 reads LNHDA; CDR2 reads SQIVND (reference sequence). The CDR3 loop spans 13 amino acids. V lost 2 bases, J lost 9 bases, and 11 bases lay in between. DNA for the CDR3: TGTGCCAGTAGTATACCTAGACGGGGTGAGCAGTTCTTC. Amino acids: CASSIPRRGEQFF.

CDR3 loop: CASSFRDRGYMNTEAFF. Here the CDR3 DNA reads TGTGCCAGCAGCTTTCGGGACAGGGGATATATGAACACTGAAGCTTTCTTT. The genes are TRBV7-8 and TRBJ1-1; 10 positions match TRBD1. This CDR3 is built from 17 residues. J lost 0 bases, V lost 3 bases, and 7 bases had no gene match. Germline assignment: CDR1 SGHVS and CDR2 FQNEAQ.

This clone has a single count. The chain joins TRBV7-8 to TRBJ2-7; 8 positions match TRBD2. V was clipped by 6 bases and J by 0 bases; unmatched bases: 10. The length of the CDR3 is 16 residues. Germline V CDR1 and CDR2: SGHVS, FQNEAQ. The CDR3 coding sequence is TGTGCCAGCAGTTTCCATGTGGCGGGAGGCTCCTACGAGCAGTACTTC. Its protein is CASSFHVAGGSYEQYF.

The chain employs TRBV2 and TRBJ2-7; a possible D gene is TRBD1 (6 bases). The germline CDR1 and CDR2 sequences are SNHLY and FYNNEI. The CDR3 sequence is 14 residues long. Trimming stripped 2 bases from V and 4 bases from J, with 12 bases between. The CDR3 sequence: CASSEFGGSYEQYF. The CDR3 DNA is TGTGCCAGCAGTGAATTTGGGGGCTCGTACGAGCAGTACTTC.

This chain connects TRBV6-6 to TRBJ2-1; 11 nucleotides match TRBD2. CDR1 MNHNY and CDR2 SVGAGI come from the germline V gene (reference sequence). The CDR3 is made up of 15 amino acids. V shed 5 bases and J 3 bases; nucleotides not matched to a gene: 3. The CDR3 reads CASSNLAGGYNEQFF. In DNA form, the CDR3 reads TGTGCCAGCAGTAACCTAGCGGGAGGCTACAATGAGCAGTTCTTC.

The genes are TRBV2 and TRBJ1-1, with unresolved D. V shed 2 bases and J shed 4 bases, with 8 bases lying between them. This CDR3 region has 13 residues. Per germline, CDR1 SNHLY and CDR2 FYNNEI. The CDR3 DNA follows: TGTGCCAGCAGTGAATGGGGTACCACTGAAGCTTTCTTT. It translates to CASSEWGTTEAFF. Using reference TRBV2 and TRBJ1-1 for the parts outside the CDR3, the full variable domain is EPEVTQTPSHQVTQMGQEVILRCVPISNHLYFYWYRQILGQKVEFLVSFYNNEISEKSEIFDDQFSVERPDGSNFTLKIRSTKLEDSAMYFCASSEWGTTEAFFGQGTRLTVV.

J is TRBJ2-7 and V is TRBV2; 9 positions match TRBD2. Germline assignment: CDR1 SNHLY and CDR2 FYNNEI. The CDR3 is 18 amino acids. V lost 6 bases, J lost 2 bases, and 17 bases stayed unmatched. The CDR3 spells CASSDFGLGAGGTYEQYF. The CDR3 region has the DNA TGTGCCAGCAGCGACTTCGGTTTAGGAGCGGGAGGTACCTACGAGCAGTACTTC.

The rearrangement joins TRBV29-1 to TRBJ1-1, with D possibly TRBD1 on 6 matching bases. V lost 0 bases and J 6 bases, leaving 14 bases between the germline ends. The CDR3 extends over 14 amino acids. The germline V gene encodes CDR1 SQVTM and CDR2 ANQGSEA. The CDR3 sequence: CSVEDTGLSPEAFF. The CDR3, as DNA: TGCAGCGTTGAAGATACAGGGTTGTCTCCTGAAGCTTTCTTT.

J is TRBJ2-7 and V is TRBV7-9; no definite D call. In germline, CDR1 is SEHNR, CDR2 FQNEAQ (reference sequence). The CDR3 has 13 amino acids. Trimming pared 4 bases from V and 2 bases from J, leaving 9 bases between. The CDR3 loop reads CASSSTSAYEQYF. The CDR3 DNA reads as TGTGCCAGCAGCTCCACGTCGGCCTACGAGCAGTACTTC.

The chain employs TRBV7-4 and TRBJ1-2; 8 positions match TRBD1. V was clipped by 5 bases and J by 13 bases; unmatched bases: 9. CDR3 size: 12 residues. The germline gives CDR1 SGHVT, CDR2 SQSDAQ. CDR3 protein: CASSKSGTGPTF. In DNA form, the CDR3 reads TGTGCCAGCAGCAAGAGCGGGACAGGACCCACCTTC.

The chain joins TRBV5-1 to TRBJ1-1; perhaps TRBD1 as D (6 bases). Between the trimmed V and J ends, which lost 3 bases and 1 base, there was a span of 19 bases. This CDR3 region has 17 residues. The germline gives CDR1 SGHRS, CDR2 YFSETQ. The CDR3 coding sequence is TGCGCCAGCAGCTGGGAAATATCAGGGGCCGGGAACACTGAAGCTTTCTTT. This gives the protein CASSWEISGAGNTEAFF.

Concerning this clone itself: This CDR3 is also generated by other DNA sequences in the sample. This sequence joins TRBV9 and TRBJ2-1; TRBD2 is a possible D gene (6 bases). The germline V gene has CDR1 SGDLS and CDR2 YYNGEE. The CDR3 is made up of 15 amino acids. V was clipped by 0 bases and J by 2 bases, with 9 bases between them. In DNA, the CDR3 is TGTGCCAGCAGCGTAGTTAGCGGCCCCTACAATGAGCAGTTCTTC. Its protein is CASSVVSGPYNEQFF.

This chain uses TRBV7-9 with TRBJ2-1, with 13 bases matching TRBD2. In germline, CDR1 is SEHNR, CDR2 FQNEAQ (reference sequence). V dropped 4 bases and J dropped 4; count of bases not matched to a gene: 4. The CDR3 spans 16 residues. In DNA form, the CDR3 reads TGTGCCAGCAGCTCGGTACTAGCGGGAGGGTACAATGAGCAGTTCTTC. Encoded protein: CASSSVLAGGYNEQFF.